This TCR beta chain derives from a study of shared clonotypes between healthy human individuals. Study in general: CD4 naive cells filled three plates per donor, CD4 memory three, CD8 naive two and CD8 memory one.

Whole-study findings and limits: Exclusively blood specimens were collected; tissue repertoires likely differ. A reduction in generation probabilities was seen for non-shared clonotypes relative to those shared by all four donors.

V lost 3 bases and J lost 3; bases outside the gene matches: 6. This CDR3 spans 15 amino acids. CDR1 and CDR2 (germline): MDHEN, SYDVKM. A word on this clone: What it recognizes is unknown.

Sequencing used immunoSEQ multiplex PCR; TCRdb keeps in-frame clones, though not all of them. The sample records approximately 2.5 million clones, roughly 93% being singletons. This chain links TRBV28 with TRBJ1-2; TRBD1 agrees at 8 bases. This clonotype originated in a man aged 18 to 29 in good health. Some clones in this sample may be carry-over from other donors' samples. Sequencing input: naive CD4+ T cells from PBMCs. Subset described: CD45RA+ positively selected. The CDR3: CASSLDRATYYGYTF. In DNA, the CDR3 is TGTGCCAGCAGTTTGGACAGGGCAACGTACTATGGCTACACCTTC.